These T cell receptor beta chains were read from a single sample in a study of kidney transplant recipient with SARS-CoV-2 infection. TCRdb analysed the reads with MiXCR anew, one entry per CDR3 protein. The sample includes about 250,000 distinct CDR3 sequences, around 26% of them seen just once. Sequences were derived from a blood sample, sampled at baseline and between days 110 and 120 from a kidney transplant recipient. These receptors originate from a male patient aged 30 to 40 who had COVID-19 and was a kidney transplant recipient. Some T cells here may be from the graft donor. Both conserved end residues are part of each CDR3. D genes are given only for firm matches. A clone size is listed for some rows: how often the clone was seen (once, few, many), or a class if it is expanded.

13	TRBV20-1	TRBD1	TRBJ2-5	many	CSAPGTAKETQYF	TGCAGTGCTCCCGGGACAGCGAAAGAGACCCAGTACTTC
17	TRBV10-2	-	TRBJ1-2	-	CASSTITTSRKTYGYPF	TGCGCCAGCAGTACGATCACCACTTCTAGAAAGACCTATGGCTACCCCTTC
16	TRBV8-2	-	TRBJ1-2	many	CGSRYSDSRKTYGYTF	TGTGGCAGTCGTTATTCTGATAGCCGAAAGACCTATGGCTACACCTTC
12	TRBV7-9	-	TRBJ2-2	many	CASSLDPGELFF	TGTGCCAGCAGCTTAGATCCCGGGGAGCTGTTTTTT
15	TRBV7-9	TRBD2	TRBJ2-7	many	CASSSSGSNSYEQYF	TGTGCCAGCAGCTCTAGCGGGAGCAATTCCTACGAGCAGTACTTC
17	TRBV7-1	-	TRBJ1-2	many	CASSQCDHEGKTYGYTF	TGTGCCAGCAGCCAGTGCGATCACGAGGGAAAGACCTATGGCTACACCTTC
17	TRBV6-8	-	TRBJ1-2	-	CASSPCLRSRKTYGYTF	TGTGCCAGCAGTCCATGTTTACGCTCTAGAAAGACCTATGGCTACACCTTC
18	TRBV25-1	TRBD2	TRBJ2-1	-	CASSVTGGTSGISNEQFF	TGTGCCAGCAGTGTGACAGGGGGGACTAGCGGGATTTCCAATGAGCAGTTCTTC
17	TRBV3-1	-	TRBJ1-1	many	CASSFSYPISIRTEAFF	TGTGCCAGCAGCTTCTCTTATCCCATTTCAATTCGCACTGAAGCTTTCTTT
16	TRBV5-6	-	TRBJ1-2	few	CASLVNNSRKTYGYTF	TGTGCCAGCTTGGTGAACAATAGTCGAAAGACCTATGGCTACACCTTC
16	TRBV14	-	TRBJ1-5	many	CASSQELGVSNQPQHF	TGTGCCAGCAGCCAAGAACTGGGGGTTAGCAATCAGCCCCAGCATTTT
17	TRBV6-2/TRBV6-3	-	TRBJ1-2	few	CASSHWHCIGKTYGYTF	TGTGCCAGCAGTCACTGGCACTGCATCGGAAAGACCTATGGCTACACCTTC
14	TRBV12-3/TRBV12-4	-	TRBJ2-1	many	CASSRGGVYNEQFF	TGTGCCAGCAGTCGGGGCGGGGTTTACAATGAGCAGTTCTTC
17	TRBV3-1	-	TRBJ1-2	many	CASSEWGTLRKTYGYTF	TGTGCCAGCAGCGAATGGGGCACCCTTCGAAAGACCTATGGCTACACCTTC
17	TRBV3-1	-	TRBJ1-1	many	CASSNEGPISIRTEAFF	TGTGCCAGCAGCAATGAGGGTCCCATTTCAATTCGCACTGAAGCTTTCTTT
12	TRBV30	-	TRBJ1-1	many	CAWSGGFAEAFF	TGTGCCTGGAGCGGGGGGTTCGCTGAAGCTTTCTTT
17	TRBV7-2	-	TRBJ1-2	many	CASSIAFRDGKTYGYTF	TGTGCCAGCAGCATCGCTTTCAGAGACGGAAAGACCTATGGCTACACCTTC
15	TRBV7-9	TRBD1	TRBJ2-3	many	CASSLPRGSTDTQYF	TGTGCCAGCAGCTTACCCAGGGGGAGCACAGATACGCAGTATTTT
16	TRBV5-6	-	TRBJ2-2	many	CASSLVGEKNTGELFF	TGTGCCAGCAGCTTGGTTGGGGAGAAGAACACCGGGGAGCTGTTTTTT
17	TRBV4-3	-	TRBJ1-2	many	CASSQLKGRRKTYGYTF	TGCGCCAGCAGCCAATTAAAAGGACGTCGAAAGACCTATGGCTACACCTTC
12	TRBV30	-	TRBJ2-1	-	CAWSVGVHEQFF	TGTGCCTGGAGTGTCGGGGTCCATGAGCAGTTCTTC
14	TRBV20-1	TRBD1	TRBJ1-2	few	CSARPGQGARGYTF	TGCAGTGCCAGACCGGGACAGGGGGCGCGTGGCTACACCTTC
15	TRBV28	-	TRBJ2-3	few	CASSFRSQKADTQYF	TGTGCCAGCAGTTTTCGCTCTCAGAAAGCAGATACGCAGTATTTT
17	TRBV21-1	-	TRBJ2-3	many	CASRVCLATVMQDTQYF	TGTGCCAGCAGAGTATGCTTAGCTACAGTCATGCAAGATACGCAGTATTTT
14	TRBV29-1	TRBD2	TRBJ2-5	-	CSAPPGLAGETQYF	TGCAGTGCCCCCCCGGGACTAGCGGGAGAAACCCAGTACTTC
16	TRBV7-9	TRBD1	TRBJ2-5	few	CASSLPTGGTQETQYF	TGTGCCAGCAGCTTACCGACAGGGGGAACCCAAGAGACCCAGTACTTC
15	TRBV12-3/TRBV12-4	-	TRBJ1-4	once	CASNLGQGFGEKLFF	TGTGCCAGCAATTTGGGGCAGGGCTTTGGCGAAAAACTGTTTTTT
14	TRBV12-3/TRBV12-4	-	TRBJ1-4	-	CASSAGVLGEKLFF	TGTGCCAGCAGTGCGGGAGTCTTGGGTGAAAAACTGTTTTTT
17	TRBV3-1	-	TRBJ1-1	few	CASREQSPISIRTEAFF	TGTGCCAGCAGAGAGCAAAGTCCCATTTCAATTCGCACTGAAGCTTTCTTT
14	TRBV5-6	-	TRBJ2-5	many	CASSLSAGRKTQYF	TGTGCCAGCAGCTTGAGTGCAGGGAGGAAGACCCAGTACTTC
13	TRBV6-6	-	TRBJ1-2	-	CASSMGGVVGYTF	TGTGCCAGCAGTATGGGGGGGGTTGTTGGCTACACCTTC
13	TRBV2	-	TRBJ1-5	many	CASSQGGNQPQHF	TGTGCCAGCAGCCAGGGCGGCAATCAGCCCCAGCATTTT
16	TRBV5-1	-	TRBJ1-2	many	CASVMLSVRKTYGYTF	TGCGCCAGCGTGATGTTATCGGTTCGAAAGACCTATGGCTACACCTTC
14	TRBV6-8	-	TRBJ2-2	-	CASGSGQNTGELFF	TGTGCCAGCGGCTCAGGGCAGAACACCGGGGAGCTGTTTTTT
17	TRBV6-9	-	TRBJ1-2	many	CASSSQEPYGKTYGYTF	TGTGCCAGCAGTTCCCAGGAGCCTTACGGAAAGACCTATGGCTACACCTTC
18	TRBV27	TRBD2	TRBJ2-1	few	CASSLSLAGISSYNEQFF	TGTGCCAGCAGTTTATCTCTAGCGGGCATAAGCTCCTACAATGAGCAGTTCTTC
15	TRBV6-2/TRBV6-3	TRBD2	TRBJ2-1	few	CASSFLAGPYNEQFF	TGTGCCAGCAGTTTTCTAGCGGGACCATACAATGAGCAGTTCTTC
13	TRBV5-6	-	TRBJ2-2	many	CASRGAVTGELFF	TGTGCCAGCAGGGGCGCGGTGACCGGGGAGCTGTTTTTT
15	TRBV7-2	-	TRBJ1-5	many	CASSPWPGSNQPQHF	TGTGCCAGCAGCCCCTGGCCCGGGAGCAATCAGCCCCAGCATTTT
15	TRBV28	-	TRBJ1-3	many	CASSPGPGSGNTIYF	TGTGCCAGCAGTCCAGGACCGGGTTCTGGAAACACCATATATTTT
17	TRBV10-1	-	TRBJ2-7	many	CASSTHRGGDTAYEQYF	TGCGCCAGCAGCACCCATCGCGGTGGGGACACTGCCTACGAGCAGTACTTC
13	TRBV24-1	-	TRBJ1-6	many	CATSAGYNSPLHF	TGTGCCACCAGTGCGGGGTACAATTCACCCCTCCACTTT
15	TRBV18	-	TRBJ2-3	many	CASSPPLASTDTQYF	TGTGCCAGCTCACCTCCACTAGCTAGCACAGATACGCAGTATTTT